The present entry profiles one T cell receptor (beta chain) with its context. Its ends do not fully match the called genes, so a read error is possible. This specimen includes other DNA sequences encoding the same CDR3. This sample was taken from a study of graft-versus-host responses after intestinal transplantation. Study context: Anti-thymocyte globulin induction, then tacrolimus and steroids for about 3 years, went to all recipients.

Notes on the study in general: Analysis identified GvH clones in recipient marrow, with some appearing first in ileum or blood.

Cell sorting after the reaction yielded proliferating CFSE-low CD3+CD4+ and CD3+CD8+ responders. Generated by immunoSEQ multiplex PCR, the TCRdb table keeps only in-frame clones and is missing some. The sample lists 23,000 or so clones; roughly 43% were seen once. This CDR3 is 16 amino acids long. CDR1 is LGHNT and CDR2 is FRNRAP in the germline V gene. The sequence was collected from a human patient who received an intestinal transplant. Sequences were derived from alloreactive CD4+ T cells from a mixed lymphocyte reaction culture, sampled before intestinal transplant. Subset of the sample: CFSE-low proliferating T cells sorted from approximately 6-day pre-transplant mixed lymphocyte reaction (GvH or HvG direction). V gene TRBV12-5 combines with J gene TRBJ1-6; the D is unclear. This chain's CDR3 is CASGLVYLGGNSPLHF. The CDR3, as DNA: TGTGCTAGTGGTTTGGTATATTTAGGCGGTAATTCCCCCCTCCACTTT.